This T cell receptor beta chain originates from a study of blood T cell repertoires in COVID-19. About the study: PBMCs, B-cell-depleted T cells, or T cells provided the cDNA or gDNA that made up the material.

TCRdb keeps only in-frame clones here, not all; method: immunoSEQ multiplex PCR. The sample has some 64,000 clones; roughly 84% are singletons. Germline V gene lookup returns CDR1 SGHDN and CDR2 FVKESK. The CDR3 runs 13 residues. Trimming removed 0 bases at V and 7 bases at J, with 10 bases between. This clone was seen more than once but under ten times. The gene calls are TRBV14 and TRBJ2-7; TRBD1 is a possible D gene (5 bases). Sequenced: peripheral blood. This TCR was sampled from an elderly woman with active or convalescent COVID-19. CDR3 nucleotide sequence: TGTGCCAGCAGCCAAGAAAGGGGTTGGGAGCAGTACTTC. Residues: CASSQERGWEQYF. Complete variable domain (other parts from reference TRBV14 and TRBJ2-7): EAGVTQFPSHSVIEKGQTVTLRCDPISGHDNLYWYRRVMGKEIKFLLHFVKESKQDESGMPNNRFLAERTGGTYSTLKVQPAELEDSGVYFCASSQERGWEQYFGPGTRLTVT.